This is a list of T cell receptor beta chains from one sample in a study of response to subunit inactivated influenza vaccine. Using its own MiXCR run on the RT-PCR reads, TCRdb lists one record per CDR3 protein. Of roughly 700,000 distinct CDR3 sequences detected, approximately 15% appear once; the ten largest clones hold 6.5% to 8.5%. The specimen comprised PBMCs from blood, sampled about 14 days before vaccination. Receptors originate from a man aged 45-60 years who received an inactivated influenza vaccine. The conserved cysteine and the conserved F or W are not part of the CDR3 here. The D gene is left open where the match is weak. Clone size is given for some rows only: seen once, a few or many times, or a class if the clone is expanded.

TRBJ2-5 TRBV7-2 . few ASSQRQGYQETQY
TRBJ2-5 TRBV7-2 . few ASSPQSGETQY
TRBJ2-7 TRBV5-1 . . ASSLAVYGEAY
TRBJ2-6 TRBV6-5 . . ASSSGVGANVLT
TRBJ1-2 TRBV12-3/TRBV12-4 TRBD1 few ASVLGGHGYT
TRBJ2-3 TRBV7-2 TRBD2 few ASSTTSGRATQY
TRBJ2-3 TRBV6-1 . few ASSVVGHDTDTQY
TRBJ2-7 TRBV2 TRBD2 few ASRELAQTYEQY
TRBJ2-5 TRBV2 TRBD2 once ASHAQRGGETQY
TRBJ2-7 TRBV5-6 TRBD1 . ASSGYRGYEQY
TRBJ1-2 TRBV29-1 . . SVENGYT
TRBJ2-7 TRBV30 TRBD1 . AWKGPGQGAVYEQY
TRBJ1-1 TRBV9 TRBD1 few ASSDGTGRGNTEAF
TRBJ1-1 TRBV5-1 . . ASTPLSNTEAF
TRBJ2-1 TRBV19 . many ASSIGFGWNEQF
TRBJ2-5 TRBV5-1 . . ASSLWTPQETQY
TRBJ2-3 TRBV9 . few ASSVATGATDTQY
TRBJ2-5 TRBV5-6 TRBD2 few ASSTSGSITETQY
TRBJ2-4 TRBV6-2/TRBV6-3 . . ASSDVNIQY
TRBJ2-3 TRBV7-9 TRBD2 many ASSLGTSGRGTDTQY
TRBJ2-3 TRBV7-9 TRBD2 once ASSSPLAGGRTDTQY
TRBJ2-3 TRBV5-1 . . ASSWRGGIADTQY